This T cell receptor beta chain was identified during a study of cytomegalovirus exposure and HLA in healthy donors. Background on the study: A data release that came early held tens of millions of unique TCRs from HLA-typed donors.

The PCR contained 60 Vbeta and 13 Jbeta primers. Assay: immunoSEQ multiplex PCR; the TCRdb copy retains only in-frame clones and omits some. The sample gives around 130,000 clones, 75% of which show up once; 2.9% is in the top ten. Findings of the study overall: A later analysis reportedly found that, within productive TCRs, an Asian-associated ancestry cluster had fewer N-insertions than the mean observed across the approximately 700 donors. In vitro experiments confirmed that three CMV-associated chains were specific for CMV antigens. Later on, a genetic analysis was performed. It linked a missense variant in DCLRE1C with V- and J-gene trimming of TCR beta.

Note on this clone: Its antigen is not identified.

Germline values: CDR1 LNHDA, CDR2 SQIVND (reference sequence). The CDR3 loop spans 14 amino acids. Trimming took off 3 bases at V and 3 bases at J, with 12 bases between the two ends. This clonotype originated in a woman aged 35 to 49 in good health and CMV-seropositive. The chain recombines TRBV19 with TRBJ2-7, with a tentative D call TRBD2 (6 bases). Sample: PBMCs. CDR3 amino acids: CASSMASVVYEQYF. CDR3 in DNA: TGTGCCAGTAGTATGGCTAGCGTGGTCTACGAGCAGTACTTC. Full variable domain (outside the CDR3, taken from reference TRBV19 and TRBJ2-7): DGGITQSPKYLFRKEGQNVTLSCEQNLNHDAMYWYRQDPGQGLRLIYYSQIVNDFQKGDIAEGYSVSREKKESFPLTVTSAQKNPTAFYLCASSMASVVYEQYFGPGTRLTVT.